The 15 T cell receptor beta chains given below trace back to one sample, sequenced in a study of T cells after yellow fever vaccination. TCRdb analysed the 5' RACE reads with MiXCR anew, one entry per CDR3 protein. The profile shows over 70,000 distinct CDR3 sequences, 7.5% to 8% of them singletons. Sequencing was performed on CD8+ T cells sorted from PBMCs, taken on the day of the yellow fever booster vaccination. These receptors came from a man aged 25-45 years who received the YFV17D yellow fever vaccine.

V usage is TRBV18 and J usage is TRBJ2-1, with D perhaps matching TRBD1 or TRBD2 (6 bases each). Between the trimmed V and J ends, which lost 3 bases and 3 bases, there was a span of 18 bases. In germline, CDR1 is KGHSH, CDR2 LQKENI. This CDR3 spans 17 amino acids. This CDR3 reads CASSPTGAVGYYNEQFF. The CDR3, as DNA: TGTGCCAGCTCACCCACGGGGGCAGTGGGATACTACAATGAGCAGTTCTTC.

The chain couples TRBV5-5 to TRBJ2-1; D not certain. The CDR3 spans 12 residues. CDR1 is SGHKS and CDR2 is YYEKEE in the germline V gene (reference sequence). The V gene lost 2 bases and the J gene lost 8 bases, with 8 bases spanning the gap. The CDR3 DNA reads TGTGCCAGCAGCTTCGGCGGCGATGAGCAGTTCTTC. Protein sequence: CASSFGGDEQFF.

The chain couples TRBV25-1 to TRBJ2-3; a weak D match, TRBD2 (5 bases). This CDR3 is 16 amino acids long. CDR1 MGHDK and CDR2 SYGVNS come from the germline V gene. The V end lost 1 base, the J end lost 4 bases, and 15 bases lay between the germline ends. The CDR3 coding sequence is TGTGCCAGCAGTGAATCGCTGCAAATCGGGGCAGATACGCAGTATTTT. This codes for CASSESLQIGADTQYF.

This clonotype was picked up a small number of times. J is TRBJ2-7 and V is TRBV5-1, with 9 bases aligning to TRBD1. V lost 4 bases to trimming and J lost 5 bases; unmatched junction nucleotides: 7. This CDR3 contains 14 residues. From germline, CDR1 is SGHRS and CDR2 YFSETQ. CDR3: CASSPRTGANEQYF. The CDR3 nucleotides read TGCGCCAGCAGCCCGCGGACAGGGGCCAACGAGCAGTACTTC.

The chain employs TRBV7-9 and TRBJ2-1; weak D call: TRBD1 (5 bases). The CDR3 length is 16 residues. The germline V gene has CDR1 SEHNR and CDR2 FQNEAQ (reference sequence). Trimming took off 5 bases at V and 5 bases at J, with 19 bases between the two ends. CDR3 bases: TGTGCCAGCAGCAATTCAGGGAACCGCGCAAACAATGAGCAGTTCTTC. Protein sequence: CASSNSGNRANNEQFF.

This chain joins TRBV24-1 and TRBJ2-1, with 7 nucleotides matching TRBD2. Germline V CDR1 and CDR2: KGHDR, SFDVKD. V lost 7 bases, J lost 7 bases, and 18 bases stayed unmatched. The CDR3 contains 17 residues. The CDR3 is CATSTHHRTRMGNEQFF. CDR3 nucleotide sequence: TGTGCCACCAGCACGCACCACAGGACTAGGATGGGGAATGAGCAGTTCTTC.

This sequence joins TRBV2 and TRBJ2-3; 13 nucleotides line up with TRBD2. Looked up from germline, CDR1 is SNHLY and CDR2 is FYNNEI. V shed 8 bases, J shed 7 bases, and the junction held 9 bases outside the gene matches. CDR3 length: 15 residues. CDR3 region: CASGTSGRAGYTQYF. CDR3 DNA sequence: TGTGCCAGCGGAACTAGCGGGAGGGCCGGGTATACGCAGTATTTT.

This clonotype was observed a few times. CDR3 sequence (DNA): TGCAGCGTTGAAGATTTACAGGCTAACTATGGCTACACCTTC. Its translation is CSVEDLQANYGYTF. V usage is TRBV29-1 and J usage is TRBJ1-2; tentatively, D is TRBD1 (5 bases). The CDR3 runs to 14 residues. The V gene lost 0 bases and the J gene lost 0 bases, with 8 bases spanning the gap. Germline CDR1 reads SQVTM; CDR2 reads ANQGSEA.

In DNA, the CDR3 is TGTGCCAGCAGCCTAATTCCGGGAGGCTCATATGGCTACACCTTC. This codes for CASSLIPGGSYGYTF. The chain has TRBV9 and TRBJ1-2; D is unclear. V dropped 4 bases and J dropped 5 bases, with 18 bases sitting between them. Germline CDR1 reads SGDLS; CDR2 reads YYNGEE. The CDR3 sequence is 15 residues long.

This clonotype has more than one count but fewer than ten. The rearrangement joins TRBV7-2 to TRBJ2-3, with D possibly matching TRBD2 (5 bases). There are 15 residues in the CDR3. CDR1 and CDR2 from the germline V gene are SGHTA and FQGNSA. V gave up 1 base and J gave up 4 bases, with 12 bases separating them. CDR3 bases: TGTGCCAGCAGCTTAGGAGGGAATCCAGCAGATACGCAGTATTTT. Protein sequence: CASSLGGNPADTQYF. The complete variable domain, with remaining parts taken from reference TRBV7-2 and TRBJ2-3, reads GAGVSQSPSNKVTEKGKDVELRCDPISGHTALYWYRQSLGQGLEFLIYFQGNSAPDKSGLPSDRFSAERTGGSVSTLTIQRTQQEDSAVYLCASSLGGNPADTQYFGPGTRLTVL.

Notes on this clonotype: At one of its ends the junction is not consistent with the germline gene, which may arise from a read error. CDR3 nucleotides: TGCACTGCTAGTTACAGGGTTAACACTGAAGCTTTCTTT. Translated, it gives CTASYRVNTEAFF. The chain employs TRBV20-1 and TRBJ1-1, with D tentatively TRBD1 (6 bases). CDR1 DFQATT and CDR2 SNEGSKA come from the germline V gene (reference sequence). The CDR3 is made up of 13 amino acids.

This clonotype appeared a few times. The chain recombines TRBV19 with TRBJ2-1, with no clear D. CDR3 length: 15 residues. V lost 7 bases and J lost 0, with 13 bases in between. Germline V lookup: CDR1 LNHDA, CDR2 SQIVND (reference sequence). The CDR3 nucleotides are TGTGCCAGTACTTCGACGGAGAGCTCCTACAATGAGCAGTTCTTC. This gives the protein CASTSTESSYNEQFF.

The CDR3 nucleotides are TGTGCCAGCAGCTTAGGTATCAGGGACACAGATACGCAGTATTTT. As protein: CASSLGIRDTDTQYF. This rearrangement joins TRBV7-9 to TRBJ2-3; perhaps TRBD1 as D (5 bases). The CDR3 has 15 residues. CDR1 and CDR2 from the germline V gene are SEHNR and FQNEAQ (reference sequence). V gave up 1 base and J gave up 2 bases, with 10 bases separating them.

The table lists this clonotype with a few counts. The chain links TRBV9 to TRBJ2-2; D is undetermined. The ends were cut back, 4 bases at V and 7 bases at J, with 14 bases in the middle. This CDR3 region has 14 residues. Germline CDR1 and CDR2: SGDLS and YYNGEE. This CDR3 is CASSLRNSLGELFF. In DNA form, the CDR3 reads TGTGCCAGCAGCCTTCGAAATTCCCTCGGGGAGCTGTTTTTT. The full variable domain, in which reference TRBV9 and TRBJ2-2 provide the parts outside the CDR3, is DSGVTQTPKHLITATGQRVTLRCSPRSGDLSVYWYQQSLDQGLQFLIQYYNGEERAKGNILERFSAQQFPDLHSELNLSSLELGDSALYFCASSLRNSLGELFFGEGSRLTVL.

This clonotype was counted ten times or more. The rearrangement links TRBV3-1 to TRBJ2-7, with 13 bases that match TRBD2. Germline V gives CDR1 LGHDT, CDR2 YNNKEL (reference sequence). The CDR3 length is 15 residues. With 3 bases clipped from V and 4 bases from J, the junction kept 3 bases outside the gene matches. CDR3 residues: CASSHLTSGRYEQYF. CDR3 DNA sequence: TGTGCCAGCAGCCACCTGACTAGCGGGAGGTACGAGCAGTACTTC.